This TCR beta chain was recorded in a study of glioma-infiltrating T cells after dendritic cell vaccination. Looking at the study overall: Patients received autologous tumor lysate-pulsed dendritic cell vaccination between the early 2000s and the early 2010s.

The V end was cut by 0 bases, the J end by 3 bases, with 15 bases between. Germline V gene sequence: CDR1 LNHNV, CDR2 YYDKDF (reference sequence). The CDR3 consists of 16 residues. The time point: after dendritic cell vaccination, including at tumor progression/relapse. Study results and limitations: Complete blood and tumor specimen sets were limited to few patients. No direct clonality-survival link was found; a diverse polyclonal response may matter.

On this clone itself: Its antigen is unidentified.

TCRdb keeps only in-frame clones here, not all; method: immunoSEQ multiplex PCR. The table has fewer than 85,000 clones, roughly 91% seen once. Sequenced material: blood, taken after dendritic cell vaccination. J is TRBJ2-7 and V is TRBV15, with D perhaps TRBD2 (5 bases). The sequence came from a human donor with glioblastoma. The CDR3: CATSRDRGDPHYEQYF. CDR3 in DNA: TGTGCCACCAGCAGAGATCGGGGAGACCCGCACTACGAGCAGTACTTC.